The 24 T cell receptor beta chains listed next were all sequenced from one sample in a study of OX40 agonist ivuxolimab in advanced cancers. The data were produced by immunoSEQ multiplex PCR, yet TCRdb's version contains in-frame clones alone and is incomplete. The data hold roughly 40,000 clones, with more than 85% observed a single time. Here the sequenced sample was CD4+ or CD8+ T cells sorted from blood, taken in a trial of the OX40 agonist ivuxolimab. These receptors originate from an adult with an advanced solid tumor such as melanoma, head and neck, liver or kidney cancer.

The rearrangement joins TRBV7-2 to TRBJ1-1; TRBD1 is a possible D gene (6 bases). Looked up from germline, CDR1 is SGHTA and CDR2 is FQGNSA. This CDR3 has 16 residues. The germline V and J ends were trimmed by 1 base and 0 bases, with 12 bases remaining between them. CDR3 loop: CASSLDPDRLNTEAFF. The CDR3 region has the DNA TGTGCCAGCAGCTTAGATCCAGACAGGCTGAACACTGAAGCTTTCTTT.

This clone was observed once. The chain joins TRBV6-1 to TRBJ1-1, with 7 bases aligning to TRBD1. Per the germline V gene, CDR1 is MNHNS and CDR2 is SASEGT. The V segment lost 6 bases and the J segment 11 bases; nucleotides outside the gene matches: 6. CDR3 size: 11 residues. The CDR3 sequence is CASSRQGRAFF. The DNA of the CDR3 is TGTGCCAGCAGCAGACAGGGTCGGGCTTTCTTT.

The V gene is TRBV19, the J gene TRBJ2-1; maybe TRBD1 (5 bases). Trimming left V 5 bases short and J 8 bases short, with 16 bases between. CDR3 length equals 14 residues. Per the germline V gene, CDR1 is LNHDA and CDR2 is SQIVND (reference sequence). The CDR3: CASSEKGFGYEQFF. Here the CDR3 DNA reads TGTGCCAGTAGTGAAAAGGGGTTTGGTTATGAGCAGTTCTTC.

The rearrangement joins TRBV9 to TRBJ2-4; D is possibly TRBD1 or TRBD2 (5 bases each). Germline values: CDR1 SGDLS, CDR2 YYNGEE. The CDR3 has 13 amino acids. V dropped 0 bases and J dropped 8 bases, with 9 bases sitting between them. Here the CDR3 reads CASSVGGKDIQYF. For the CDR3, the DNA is TGTGCCAGCAGCGTAGGGGGGAAGGACATTCAGTACTTC.

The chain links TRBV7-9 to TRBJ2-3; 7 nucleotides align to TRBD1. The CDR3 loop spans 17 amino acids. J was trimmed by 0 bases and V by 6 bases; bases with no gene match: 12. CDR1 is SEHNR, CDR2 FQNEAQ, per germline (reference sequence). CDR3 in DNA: TGTGCCAGCAGACAAACCACAGGGGATGTTAGCACAGATACGCAGTATTTT. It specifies CASRQTTGDVSTDTQYF.

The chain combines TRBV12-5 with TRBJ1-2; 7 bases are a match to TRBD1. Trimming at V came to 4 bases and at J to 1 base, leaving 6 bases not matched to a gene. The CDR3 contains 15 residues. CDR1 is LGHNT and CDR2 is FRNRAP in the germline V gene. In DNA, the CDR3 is TGTGCTAGTGGTTGGGGACAGAAGAATAACTATGGCTACACCTTC. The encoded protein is CASGWGQKNNYGYTF.

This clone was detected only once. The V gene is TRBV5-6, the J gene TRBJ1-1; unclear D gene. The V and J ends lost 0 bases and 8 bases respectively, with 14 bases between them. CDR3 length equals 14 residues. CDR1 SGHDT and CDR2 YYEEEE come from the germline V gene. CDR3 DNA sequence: TGTGCCAGCAGCTTGGCCCCCGAGGGATCGGAAGCTTTCTTT. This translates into CASSLAPEGSEAFF.

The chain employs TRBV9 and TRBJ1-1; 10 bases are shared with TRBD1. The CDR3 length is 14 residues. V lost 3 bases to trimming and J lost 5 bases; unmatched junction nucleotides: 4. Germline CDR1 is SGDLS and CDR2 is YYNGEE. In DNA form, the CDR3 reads TGTGCCAGCAGCGGGGGGGACAGGGGAACTGAAGCTTTCTTT. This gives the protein CASSGGDRGTEAFF.

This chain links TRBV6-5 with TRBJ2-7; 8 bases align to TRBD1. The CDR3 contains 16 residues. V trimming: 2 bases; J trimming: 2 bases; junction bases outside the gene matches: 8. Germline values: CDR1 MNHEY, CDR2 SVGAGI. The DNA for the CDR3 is TGTGCCAGCAGTTACCTGGCAGGGGGCCTGACCTACGAGCAGTACTTC. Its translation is CASSYLAGGLTYEQYF.

The CDR3 nucleotides read TGCGCCAGCAGCCCCCGGACCGGGACAGGGTCCTTCGATACGCAGTATTTT. Translation: CASSPRTGTGSFDTQYF. The V and J genes are TRBV4-1 and TRBJ2-3, with 9 bases matching TRBD1. After removal of 4 bases from V and 6 bases from J, the junction contained 14 bases not matched to a gene. This CDR3 is 17 amino acids long. Germline-derived CDR1 and CDR2 are MGHRA and YSYEKL.

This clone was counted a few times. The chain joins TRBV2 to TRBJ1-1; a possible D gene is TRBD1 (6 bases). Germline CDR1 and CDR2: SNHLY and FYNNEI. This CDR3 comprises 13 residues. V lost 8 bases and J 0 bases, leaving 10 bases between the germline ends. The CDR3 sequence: CASRDTMNTEAFF. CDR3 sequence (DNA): TGTGCCAGCCGGGACACAATGAACACTGAAGCTTTCTTT.

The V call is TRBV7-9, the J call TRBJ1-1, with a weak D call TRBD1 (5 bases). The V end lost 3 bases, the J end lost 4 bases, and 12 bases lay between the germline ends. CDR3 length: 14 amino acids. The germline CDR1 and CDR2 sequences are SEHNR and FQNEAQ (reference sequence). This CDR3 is CASSFVRGATEAFF. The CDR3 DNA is TGTGCCAGCAGCTTCGTGCGGGGCGCCACTGAAGCTTTCTTT.

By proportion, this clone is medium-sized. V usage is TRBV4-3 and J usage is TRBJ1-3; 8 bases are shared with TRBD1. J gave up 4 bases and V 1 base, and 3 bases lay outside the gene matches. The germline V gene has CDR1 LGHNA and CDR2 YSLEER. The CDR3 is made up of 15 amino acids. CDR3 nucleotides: TGCGCCAGCAGCCAAGCACAGGGGGAAGGAAACACCATATATTTT. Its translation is CASSQAQGEGNTIYF.

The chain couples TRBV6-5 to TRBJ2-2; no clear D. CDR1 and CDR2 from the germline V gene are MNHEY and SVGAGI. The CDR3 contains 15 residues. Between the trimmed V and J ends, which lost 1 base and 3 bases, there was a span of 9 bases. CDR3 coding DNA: TGTGCCAGCAGTTACTGGGAATCTCACACCGGGGAGCTGTTTTTT. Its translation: CASSYWESHTGELFF.

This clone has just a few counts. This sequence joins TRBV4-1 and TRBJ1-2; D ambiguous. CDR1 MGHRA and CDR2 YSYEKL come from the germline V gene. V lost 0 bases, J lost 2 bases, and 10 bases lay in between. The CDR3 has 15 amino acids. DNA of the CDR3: TGCGCCAGCAGCCAAGACCCCATGCAGAACTATGGCTACACCTTC. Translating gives CASSQDPMQNYGYTF.

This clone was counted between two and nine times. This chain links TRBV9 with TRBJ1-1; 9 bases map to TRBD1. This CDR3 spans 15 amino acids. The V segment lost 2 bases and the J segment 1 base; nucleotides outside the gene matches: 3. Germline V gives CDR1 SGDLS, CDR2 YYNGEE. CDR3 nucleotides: TGTGCCAGCAGCGTCCCGGGACAGGGGAACACTGAAGCTTTCTTT. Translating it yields CASSVPGQGNTEAFF.

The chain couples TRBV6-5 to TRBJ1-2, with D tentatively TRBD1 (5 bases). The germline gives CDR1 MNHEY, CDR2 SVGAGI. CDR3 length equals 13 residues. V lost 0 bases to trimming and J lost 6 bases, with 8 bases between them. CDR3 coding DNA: TGTGCCAGCAGTTACTCGTCGACAGATGGCTACACCTTC. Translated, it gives CASSYSSTDGYTF.

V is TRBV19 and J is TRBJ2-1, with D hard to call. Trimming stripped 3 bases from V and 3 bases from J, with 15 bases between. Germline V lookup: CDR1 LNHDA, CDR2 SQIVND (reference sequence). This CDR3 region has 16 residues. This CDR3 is CASSMPPKEYYNEQFF. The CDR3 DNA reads TGTGCCAGTAGTATGCCCCCGAAGGAATACTACAATGAGCAGTTCTTC.

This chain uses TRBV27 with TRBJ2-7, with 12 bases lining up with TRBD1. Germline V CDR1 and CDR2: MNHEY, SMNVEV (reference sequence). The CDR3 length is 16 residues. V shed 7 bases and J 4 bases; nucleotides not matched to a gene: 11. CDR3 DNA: TGTGCCAGCAAATTGAAAGGGACAGGGGGCAAGTACGAGCAGTACTTC. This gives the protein CASKLKGTGGKYEQYF.

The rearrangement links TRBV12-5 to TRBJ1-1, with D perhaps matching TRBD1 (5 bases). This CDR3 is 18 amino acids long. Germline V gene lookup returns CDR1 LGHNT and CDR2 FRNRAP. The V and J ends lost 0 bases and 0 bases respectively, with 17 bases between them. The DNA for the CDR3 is TGTGCTAGTGGTTTGGTACTGGGGCAGTACCTCATGAACACTGAAGCTTTCTTT. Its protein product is CASGLVLGQYLMNTEAFF.

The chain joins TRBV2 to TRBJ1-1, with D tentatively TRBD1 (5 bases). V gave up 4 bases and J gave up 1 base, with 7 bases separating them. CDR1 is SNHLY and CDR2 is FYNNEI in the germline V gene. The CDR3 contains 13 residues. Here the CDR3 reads CASSVGGNTEAFF. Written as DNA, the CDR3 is TGTGCCAGCAGTGTTGGGGGGAACACTGAAGCTTTCTTT.

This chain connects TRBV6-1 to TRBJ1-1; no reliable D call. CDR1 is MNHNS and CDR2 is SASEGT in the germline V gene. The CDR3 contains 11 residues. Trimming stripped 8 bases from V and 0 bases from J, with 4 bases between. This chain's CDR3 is CASVLNTEAFF. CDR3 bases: TGTGCCAGCGTACTGAACACTGAAGCTTTCTTT.

The CDR3 coding sequence is TGTGCCAGCACCCCTGGGGACGGAGTCAATCAGCCCCAGCATTTT. Protein product: CASTPGDGVNQPQHF. The genes are TRBV9 and TRBJ1-5, with D possibly being TRBD1 (5 bases). CDR3 size: 15 residues. The germline gives CDR1 SGDLS, CDR2 YYNGEE. Trimming took off 6 bases at V and 3 bases at J, with 16 bases between the two ends.

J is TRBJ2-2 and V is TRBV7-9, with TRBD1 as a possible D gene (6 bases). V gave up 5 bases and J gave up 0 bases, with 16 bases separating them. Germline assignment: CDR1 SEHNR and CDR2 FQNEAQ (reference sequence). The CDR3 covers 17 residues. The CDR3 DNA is TGTGCCAGCAGCACAAGGCAAGGGGGACCGAACACCGGGGAGCTGTTTTTT. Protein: CASSTRQGGPNTGELFF.